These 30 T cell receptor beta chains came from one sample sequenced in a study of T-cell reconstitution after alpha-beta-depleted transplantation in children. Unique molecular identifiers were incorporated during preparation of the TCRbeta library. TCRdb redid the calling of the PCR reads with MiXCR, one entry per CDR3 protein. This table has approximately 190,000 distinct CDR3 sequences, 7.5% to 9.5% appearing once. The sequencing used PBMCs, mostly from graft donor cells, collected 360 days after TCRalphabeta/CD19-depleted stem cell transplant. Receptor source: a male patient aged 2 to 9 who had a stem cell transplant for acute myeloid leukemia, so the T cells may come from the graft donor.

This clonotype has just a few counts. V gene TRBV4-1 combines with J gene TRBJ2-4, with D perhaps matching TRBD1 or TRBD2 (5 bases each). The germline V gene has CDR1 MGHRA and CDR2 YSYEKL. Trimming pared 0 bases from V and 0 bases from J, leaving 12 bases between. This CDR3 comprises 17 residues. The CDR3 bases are TGCGCCAGCAGCCAAGATCGGGGCAGTCTAGCCAAAAACATTCAGTACTTC. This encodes CASSQDRGSLAKNIQYF.

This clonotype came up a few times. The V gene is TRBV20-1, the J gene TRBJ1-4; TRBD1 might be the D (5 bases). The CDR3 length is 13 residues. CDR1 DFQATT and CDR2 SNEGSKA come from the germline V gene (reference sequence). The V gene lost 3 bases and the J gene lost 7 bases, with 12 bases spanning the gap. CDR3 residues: CSARGVAGEKLFF. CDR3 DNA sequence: TGCAGTGCTAGGGGGGTAGCGGGTGAAAAACTGTTTTTT.

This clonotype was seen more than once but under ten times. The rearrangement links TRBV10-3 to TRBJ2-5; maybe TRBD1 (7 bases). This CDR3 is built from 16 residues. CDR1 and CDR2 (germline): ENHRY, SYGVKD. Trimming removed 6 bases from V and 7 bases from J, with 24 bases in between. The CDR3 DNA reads TGTGCCATCAGACAACCACAACAGGGGAAGGGGGGGACCCAGTACTTC. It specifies CAIRQPQQGKGGTQYF.

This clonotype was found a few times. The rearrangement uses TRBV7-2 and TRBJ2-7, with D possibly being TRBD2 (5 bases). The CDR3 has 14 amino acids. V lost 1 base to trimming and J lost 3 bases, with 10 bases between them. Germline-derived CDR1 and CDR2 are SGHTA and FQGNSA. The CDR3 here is CASSLGGEFYEQYF. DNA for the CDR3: TGTGCCAGCAGCTTAGGTGGGGAGTTCTACGAGCAGTACTTC.

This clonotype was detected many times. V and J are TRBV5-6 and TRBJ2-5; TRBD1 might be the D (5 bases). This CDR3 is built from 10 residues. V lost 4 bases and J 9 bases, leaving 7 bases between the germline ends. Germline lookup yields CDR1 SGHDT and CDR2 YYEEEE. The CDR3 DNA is TGTGCCAGCAGCAGCAGGGCCCAGTACTTC. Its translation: CASSSRAQYF.

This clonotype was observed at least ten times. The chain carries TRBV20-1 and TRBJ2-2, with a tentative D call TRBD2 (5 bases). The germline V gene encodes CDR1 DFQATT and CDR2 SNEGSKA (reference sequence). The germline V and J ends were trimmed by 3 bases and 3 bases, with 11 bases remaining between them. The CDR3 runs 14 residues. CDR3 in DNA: TGCAGTGCTAGTAATCGGCGGGACACCGGGGAGCTGTTTTTT. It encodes CSASNRRDTGELFF.

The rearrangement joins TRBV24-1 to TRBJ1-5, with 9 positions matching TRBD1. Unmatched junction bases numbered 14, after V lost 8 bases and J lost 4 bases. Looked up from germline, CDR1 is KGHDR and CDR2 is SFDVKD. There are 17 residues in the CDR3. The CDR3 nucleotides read TGTGCCACCAAAGTATCCAGGCCCGGACAGGGGAATCAGCCCCAGCATTTT. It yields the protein CATKVSRPGQGNQPQHF.

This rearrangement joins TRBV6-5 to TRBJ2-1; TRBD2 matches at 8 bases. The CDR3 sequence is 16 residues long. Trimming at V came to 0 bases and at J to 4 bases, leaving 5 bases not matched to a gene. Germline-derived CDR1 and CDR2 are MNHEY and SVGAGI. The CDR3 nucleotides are TGTGCCAGCAGTTACTCATCTGCGGGGGGTTACAATGAGCAGTTCTTC. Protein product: CASSYSSAGGYNEQFF.

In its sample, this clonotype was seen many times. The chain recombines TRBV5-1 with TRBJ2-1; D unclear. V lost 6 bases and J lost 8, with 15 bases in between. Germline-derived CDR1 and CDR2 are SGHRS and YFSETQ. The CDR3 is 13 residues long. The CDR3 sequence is CASTDWLSDEQFF. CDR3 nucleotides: TGCGCCAGCACGGATTGGCTCTCGGATGAGCAGTTCTTC.

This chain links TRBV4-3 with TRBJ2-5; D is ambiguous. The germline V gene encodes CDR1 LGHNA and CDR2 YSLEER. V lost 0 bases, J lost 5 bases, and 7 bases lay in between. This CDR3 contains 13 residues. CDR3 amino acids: CASSQDGRETQYF. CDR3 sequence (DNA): TGCGCCAGCAGCCAAGATGGGCGGGAGACCCAGTACTTC.

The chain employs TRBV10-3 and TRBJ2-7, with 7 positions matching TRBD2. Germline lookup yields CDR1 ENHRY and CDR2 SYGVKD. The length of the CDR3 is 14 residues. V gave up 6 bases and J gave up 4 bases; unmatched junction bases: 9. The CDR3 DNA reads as TGTGCCATCAGCCCCCTGGGGGGGATGTACGAGCAGTACGTC. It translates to CAISPLGGMYEQYV.

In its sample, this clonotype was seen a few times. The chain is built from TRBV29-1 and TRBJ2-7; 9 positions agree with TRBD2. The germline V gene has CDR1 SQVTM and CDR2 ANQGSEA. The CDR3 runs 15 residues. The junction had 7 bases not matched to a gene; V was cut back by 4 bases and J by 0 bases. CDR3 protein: CSVAPRLAASYEQYF. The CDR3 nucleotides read TGCAGCGTTGCCCCTAGACTAGCGGCCTCCTACGAGCAGTACTTC.

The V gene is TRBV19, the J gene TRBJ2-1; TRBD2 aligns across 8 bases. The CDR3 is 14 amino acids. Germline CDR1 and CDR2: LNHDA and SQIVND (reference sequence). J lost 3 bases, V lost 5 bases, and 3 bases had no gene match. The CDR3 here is CASSSSGFYNEQFF. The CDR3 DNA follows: TGTGCCAGTAGTTCTAGCGGGTTCTACAATGAGCAGTTCTTC.

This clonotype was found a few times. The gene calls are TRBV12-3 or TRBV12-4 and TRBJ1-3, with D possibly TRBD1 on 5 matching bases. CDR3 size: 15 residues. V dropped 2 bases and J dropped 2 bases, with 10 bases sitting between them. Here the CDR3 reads CASSLQAGTGNTIYF. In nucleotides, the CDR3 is TGTGCCAGCAGTTTACAAGCAGGGACTGGAAACACCATATATTTT.

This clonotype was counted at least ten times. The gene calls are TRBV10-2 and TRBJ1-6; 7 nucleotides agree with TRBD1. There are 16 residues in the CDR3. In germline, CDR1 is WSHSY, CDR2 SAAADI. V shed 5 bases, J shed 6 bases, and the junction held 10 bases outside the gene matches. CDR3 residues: CASSSIDREVNSPLHF. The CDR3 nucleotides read TGCGCCAGCAGTTCAATCGACAGGGAAGTTAATTCACCCCTCCACTTT.

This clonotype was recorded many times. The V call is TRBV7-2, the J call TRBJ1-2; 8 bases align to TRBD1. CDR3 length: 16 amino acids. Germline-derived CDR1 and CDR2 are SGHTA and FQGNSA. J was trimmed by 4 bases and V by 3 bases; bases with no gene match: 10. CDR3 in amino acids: CASSFLQSTGGYGYTF. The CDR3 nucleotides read TGTGCCAGCAGCTTTCTCCAATCTACAGGGGGCTATGGCTACACCTTC.

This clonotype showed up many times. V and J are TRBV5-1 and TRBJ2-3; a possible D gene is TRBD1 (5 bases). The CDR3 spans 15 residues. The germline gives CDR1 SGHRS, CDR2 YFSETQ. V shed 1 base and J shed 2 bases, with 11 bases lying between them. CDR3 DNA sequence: TGCGCCAGCAGCTTGACCAGGGCCCTCACAGATACGCAGTATTTT. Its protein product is CASSLTRALTDTQYF.

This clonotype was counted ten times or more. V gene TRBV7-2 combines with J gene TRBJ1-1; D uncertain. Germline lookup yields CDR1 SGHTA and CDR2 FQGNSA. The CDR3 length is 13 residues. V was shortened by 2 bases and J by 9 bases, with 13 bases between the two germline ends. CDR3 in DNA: TGTGCCAGCAGCTTATTTCCAGAGAGGAAAGCTTTCTTT. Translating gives CASSLFPERKAFF.

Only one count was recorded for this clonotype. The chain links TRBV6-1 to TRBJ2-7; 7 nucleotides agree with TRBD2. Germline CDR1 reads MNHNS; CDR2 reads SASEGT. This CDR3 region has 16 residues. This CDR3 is CVSSEPPAGFSYEQYV. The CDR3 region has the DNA TGTGTCAGCAGTGAACCCCCAGCGGGGTTCTCCTACGAGCAGTACGTC.

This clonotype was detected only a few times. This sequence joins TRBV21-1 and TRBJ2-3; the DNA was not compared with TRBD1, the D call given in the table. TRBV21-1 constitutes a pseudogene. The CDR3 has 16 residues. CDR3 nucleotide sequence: TGTGCCAGCAGCAAATGGGACGGGCCTAGCACAGATACGCAGTATTTT. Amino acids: CASSKWDGPSTDTQYF.

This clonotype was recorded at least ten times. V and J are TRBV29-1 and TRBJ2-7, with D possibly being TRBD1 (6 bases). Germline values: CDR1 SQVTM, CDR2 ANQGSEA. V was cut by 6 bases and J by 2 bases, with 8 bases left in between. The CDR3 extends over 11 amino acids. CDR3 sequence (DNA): TGCAGCGTAGGGGACACCTACGAGCAGTACTTC. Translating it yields CSVGDTYEQYF.

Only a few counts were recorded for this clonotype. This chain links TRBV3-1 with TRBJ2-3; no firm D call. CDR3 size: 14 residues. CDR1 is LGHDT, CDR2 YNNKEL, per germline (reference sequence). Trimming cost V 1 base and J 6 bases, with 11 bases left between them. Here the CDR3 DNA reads TGTGCCAGCAGCCAAGCACCAATCGGTGATACGCAGTATTTT. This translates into CASSQAPIGDTQYF.

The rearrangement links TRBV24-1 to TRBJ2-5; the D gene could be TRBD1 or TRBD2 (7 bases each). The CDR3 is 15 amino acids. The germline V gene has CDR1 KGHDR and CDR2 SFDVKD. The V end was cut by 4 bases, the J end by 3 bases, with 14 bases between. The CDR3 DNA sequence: TGTGCCACCAGTGACAGCGGGACAGTAGAAGAGACCCAGTACTTC. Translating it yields CATSDSGTVEETQYF.

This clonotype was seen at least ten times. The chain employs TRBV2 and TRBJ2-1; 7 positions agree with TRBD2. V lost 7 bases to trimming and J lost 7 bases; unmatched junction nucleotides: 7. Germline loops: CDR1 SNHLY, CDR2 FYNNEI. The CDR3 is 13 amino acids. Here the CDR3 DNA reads TGTGCCAGCACCGATAGCGGGTTAAATGAGCAGTTCTTC. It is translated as CASTDSGLNEQFF.

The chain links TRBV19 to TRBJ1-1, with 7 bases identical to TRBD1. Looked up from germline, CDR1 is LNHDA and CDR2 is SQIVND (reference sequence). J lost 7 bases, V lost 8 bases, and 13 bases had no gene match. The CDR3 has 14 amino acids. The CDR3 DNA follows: TGTGCCAGTTCACATACGAGGGGGCTGAGTGAAGCTTTCTTT. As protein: CASSHTRGLSEAFF.

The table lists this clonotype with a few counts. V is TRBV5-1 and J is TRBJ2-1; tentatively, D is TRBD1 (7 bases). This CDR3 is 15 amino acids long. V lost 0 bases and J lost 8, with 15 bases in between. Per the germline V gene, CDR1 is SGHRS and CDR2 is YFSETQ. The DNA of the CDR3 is TGCGCCAGCAGCTTGGTAAGGCAGGGGGAGGATGAGCAGTTCTTC. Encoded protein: CASSLVRQGEDEQFF.

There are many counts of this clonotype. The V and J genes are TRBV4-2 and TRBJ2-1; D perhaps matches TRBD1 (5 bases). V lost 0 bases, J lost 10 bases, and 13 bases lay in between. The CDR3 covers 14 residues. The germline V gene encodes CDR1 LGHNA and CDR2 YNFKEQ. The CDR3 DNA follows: TGTGCCAGCAGCCAAGATCGCGCAGGGCGAGAGCAGTTCTTC. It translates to CASSQDRAGREQFF.

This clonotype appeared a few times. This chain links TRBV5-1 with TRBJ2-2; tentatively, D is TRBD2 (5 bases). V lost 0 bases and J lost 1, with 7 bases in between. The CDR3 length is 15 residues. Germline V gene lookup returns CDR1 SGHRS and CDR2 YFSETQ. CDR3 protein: CASSLDGENTGELFF. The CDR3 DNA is TGCGCCAGCAGCTTGGACGGGGAGAACACCGGGGAGCTGTTTTTT.

CDR3 DNA: TGCAGCGTTGGGCTAGCGGGAGGAACGAGCTCCTACAATGAGCAGTTCTTC. It is translated as CSVGLAGGTSSYNEQFF. The J gene is TRBJ2-1, the V gene TRBV29-1; TRBD2 matches at 11 bases. The CDR3 is 17 residues long. The V segment lost 4 bases and the J segment 0 bases; nucleotides outside the gene matches: 8. Germline V gene data show CDR1 as SQVTM and CDR2 as ANQGSEA.

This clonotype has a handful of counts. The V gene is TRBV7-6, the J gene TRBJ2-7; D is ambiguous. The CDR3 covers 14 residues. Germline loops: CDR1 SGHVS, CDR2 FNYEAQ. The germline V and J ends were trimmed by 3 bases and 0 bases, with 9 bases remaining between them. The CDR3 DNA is TGTGCCAGCAGCTTGGTAGGGCACTCCTACGAGCAGTACTTC. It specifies CASSLVGHSYEQYF.